Listed here is a single T cell receptor (beta chain). The same CDR3 also results from other DNA sequences found in this sample. These data belong to a study of blood T cell repertoires in COVID-19. Overall study: Both acute and convalescent COVID-19 samples were obtained from the United States, Italy and Spain.

Only in-frame clones appear in the TCRdb table, and some are missing; sequencing was by immunoSEQ multiplex PCR. The sample has 100,000 to 150,000 clones; about 85% are singletons. Seattle's cohort entered during active infection and was followed longitudinally. Sequenced: peripheral blood. This sequence originates from a woman over 75 with COVID-19, enrolled during active disease.

CDR3 sequence reads: CASSPQGNTEAFF. The CDR3 bases are TGTGCCAGCAGTCCTCAGGGGAACACTGAAGCTTTCTTT. The chain carries TRBV27 and TRBJ1-1, with D tentatively TRBD1 (5 bases). Between the trimmed V and J ends, which lost 5 bases and 1 base, there was a span of 8 bases. The CDR3 is 13 residues long. CDR1 is MNHEY and CDR2 is SMNVEV in the germline V gene (reference sequence).